The table lists the clone carrying this TCR beta chain with a count of one. This sample was taken from a study of blood T cell repertoires in COVID-19. Looking at the study overall: There were acute and convalescent COVID-19 samples, and they came from the United States, Italy and Spain. The analysed material was cDNA or gDNA that came from T cells, B-cell-depleted T cells, or PBMCs.

Methods used by the authors: Nucleated cell number was recorded as an estimate derived from reference gene primer amplification. Assay: immunoSEQ multiplex PCR; the TCRdb copy retains only in-frame clones and omits some. Clonal size and the V and J genes are those of that table, whereas D and trimming came from the DNA. The sample records roughly 200,000 clones, roughly 88% being singletons. Germline V gene data show CDR1 as LGHDT and CDR2 as YNNKEL (reference sequence). This CDR3 has 17 residues. V was clipped by 4 bases and J by 0 bases, with 17 bases between them. The chain couples TRBV3-1 (or the pseudogene TRBV3-2) to TRBJ2-3; no definite D call. The receptor's source is a human donor in a cohort sampled during active COVID-19. Sequencing was carried out using peripheral blood. This CDR3 reads CASSRVPRVSSTDTQYF. The CDR3 DNA reads TGTGCCAGCAGCCGAGTCCCCCGAGTGTCTAGCACAGATACGCAGTATTTT.